These 29 T cell receptor beta chains share one sample of origin, sequenced in a study of blood T cell repertoires in COVID-19. Clones were read by immunoSEQ multiplex PCR, and TCRdb kept only the in-frame ones, dropping some. The top ten hold around 3.3% of the sample, which has about 220,000 clones, about four fifths seen once. The specimen was peripheral blood. These TCRs come from a woman at least 80 years old with acute or convalescent COVID-19.

This chain links TRBV4-1 with TRBJ1-4, with 7 nucleotides matching TRBD1. V gave up 4 bases and J gave up 2 bases; unmatched junction bases: 7. The germline V gene has CDR1 MGHRA and CDR2 YSYEKL. The length of the CDR3 is 16 residues. The CDR3 protein is CASSLRTGRTNEKLFF. The DNA of the CDR3 is TGCGCCAGCAGCCTCCGGACAGGACGGACTAATGAAAAACTGTTTTTT.

This clone was seen a few times. Its ends do not fully match the called genes, so a read error is possible. The chain employs TRBV5-6 and TRBJ2-3, with 10 positions matching TRBD2. The germline gives CDR1 SGHDT, CDR2 YYEEEE. The CDR3 sequence is 15 residues long. CDR3 coding DNA: TGTGCCAGCAGCAGATCTAGCGGGAGCACATATACGCAGTATTTT. It yields the protein CASSRSSGSTYTQYF.

The gene calls are TRBV18 and TRBJ2-3; the D gene is possibly TRBD1 (5 bases). The CDR3 consists of 15 residues. CDR1 and CDR2 from the germline V gene are KGHSH and LQKENI. V lost 3 bases and J 2 bases, leaving 12 bases between the germline ends. CDR3 in amino acids: CASSPGQGPTDTQYF. The CDR3 coding sequence is TGTGCCAGCTCACCCGGGCAGGGCCCCACAGATACGCAGTATTTT. The full variable domain, its missing parts supplied by reference TRBV18 and TRBJ2-3, is NAGVMQNPRHLVRRRGQEARLRCSPMKGHSHVYWYRQLPEEGLKFMVYLQKENIIDESGMPKERFSAEFPKEGPSILRIQQVVRGDSAAYFCASSPGQGPTDTQYFGPGTRLTVL.

The chain links TRBV5-1 to TRBJ1-2; D is uncertain. The CDR3 is 14 residues long. The germline gives CDR1 SGHRS, CDR2 YFSETQ. The V and J ends lost 0 bases and 2 bases respectively, with 8 bases between them. This CDR3 reads CASSLEGANYGYTF. The CDR3 DNA reads TGCGCCAGCAGCTTGGAAGGAGCCAACTATGGCTACACCTTC.

This clone was observed a few times. J is TRBJ1-1 and V is TRBV18; the D gene is possibly TRBD1 (5 bases). Germline values: CDR1 KGHSH, CDR2 LQKENI. The V end was cut by 6 bases, the J end by 1 base, with 15 bases between. The CDR3 is 15 residues long. The CDR3 DNA reads as TGTGCCAGCTCGCCAGGCGGGGGTACGAACACTGAAGCTTTCTTT. Translating gives CASSPGGGTNTEAFF.

This chain links TRBV12-3 or TRBV12-4 with TRBJ1-3; unclear D gene. Deletions cut 5 bases from V and 8 bases from J, with 7 bases between. The CDR3 spans 11 residues. The CDR3 DNA reads as TGTGCCAGCAGTAGAGCATACACCATATATTTT. Protein product: CASSRAYTIYF.

The rearrangement uses TRBV3-1 (or the pseudogene TRBV3-2) and TRBJ1-6; TRBD1 aligns across 7 bases. The ends lost 4 bases at V and 14 bases at J; junction bases unmatched: 8. This CDR3 is 13 amino acids long. The germline CDR1 and CDR2 sequences are LGHDT and YNNKEL (reference sequence). This CDR3 is CASSPDRPLALHF. CDR3 DNA sequence: TGTGCCAGCAGCCCGGACAGGCCCTTGGCCCTCCACTTT.

V is TRBV6-1 and J is TRBJ1-3; D might be TRBD1 (6 bases). Germline V CDR1 and CDR2: MNHNS, SASEGT. The CDR3 covers 18 residues. Deletions cut 3 bases from V and 2 bases from J, with 20 bases between. CDR3 protein: CASSDAIIQGLPGNTIYF. CDR3 DNA sequence: TGTGCCAGCAGTGACGCTATTATACAGGGTCTCCCTGGAAACACCATATATTTT.

Here the CDR3 DNA reads TGTGCCAGTAGTGTTCCGGGACAGCAGAACTATGGCTACACCTTC. It yields the protein CASSVPGQQNYGYTF. The rearrangement links TRBV19 to TRBJ1-2, with 7 bases identical to TRBD1. V lost 5 bases, J lost 2 bases, and 8 bases stayed unmatched. This CDR3 contains 15 residues. CDR1 LNHDA and CDR2 SQIVND come from the germline V gene (reference sequence).

The gene calls are TRBV7-6 and TRBJ1-3; 7 bases match TRBD1. Germline V lookup: CDR1 SGHVS, CDR2 FNYEAQ. J gave up 0 bases and V 5 bases, and 4 bases lay outside the gene matches. This CDR3 is 15 amino acids long. In nucleotides, the CDR3 is TGTGCCAGCAGCCGACAGGGAAGCTCTGGAAACACCATATATTTT. Translation gives CASSRQGSSGNTIYF. Looking up the rest from reference TRBV7-6 and TRBJ1-3 gives the full variable domain: GAGVSQSPRYKVTKRGQDVALRCDPISGHVSLYWYRQALGQGPEFLTYFNYEAQQDKSGLPNDRFSAERPEGSISTLTIQRTEQRDSAMYRCASSRQGSSGNTIYFGEGSWLTVV.

This clone was found a few times. The rearrangement uses TRBV5-1 and TRBJ2-1; D remains ambiguous. Trimming shortened V by 4 bases and J by 7 bases, and 15 bases separated the two germline ends. The germline V gene has CDR1 SGHRS and CDR2 YFSETQ. The CDR3 length is 14 residues. Here the CDR3 reads CASSPGSPLNEQFF. The CDR3 DNA reads TGCGCCAGCAGCCCGGGTTCCCCCTTGAATGAGCAGTTCTTC.

The V call is TRBV7-2, the J call TRBJ1-2; no reliable D call. CDR3 size: 14 residues. The germline V gene encodes CDR1 SGHTA and CDR2 FQGNSA. V lost 0 bases and J 0 bases, leaving 5 bases between the germline ends. CDR3 coding DNA: TGTGCCAGCAGCTTAGCGCAGGCTAACTATGGCTACACCTTC. This encodes CASSLAQANYGYTF.

The chain joins TRBV7-3 to TRBJ2-7; 9 bases align to TRBD1. Trimming removed 5 bases from V and 5 bases from J; junction bases left unmatched: 10. CDR3 size: 15 residues. Germline V gene lookup returns CDR1 SGHTA and CDR2 FQGTGA. This chain's CDR3 is CASSPDRGEWNEQYF. The CDR3 DNA reads as TGTGCCAGCAGCCCGGACAGGGGAGAATGGAACGAGCAGTACTTC.

The CDR3 bases are TGTGCCAGCAGCCAAGGTGGAGGATTTAATTCACCCCTCCACTTT. Amino acids: CASSQGGGFNSPLHF. The V gene is TRBV3-1 (or the pseudogene TRBV3-2), the J gene TRBJ1-6; D gene uncertain. Germline-derived CDR1 and CDR2 are LGHDT and YNNKEL (reference sequence). This CDR3 comprises 15 residues. V lost 1 base and J lost 6, with 10 bases in between.

As regards this clone: In the same sample, other DNA sequences code for this CDR3. The rearrangement uses TRBV19 and TRBJ1-1, with 7 bases matching TRBD1. The V gene end was trimmed by 4 bases and the J gene end by 3 bases; junction bases not matched to a gene: 2. Germline assignment: CDR1 LNHDA and CDR2 SQIVND (reference sequence). The length of the CDR3 is 13 residues. The CDR3 is CASSTTGDTEAFF. The CDR3 DNA reads TGTGCCAGTAGTACTACAGGGGACACTGAAGCTTTCTTT.

This chain joins TRBV10-3 and TRBJ2-1; 8 positions agree with TRBD2. The CDR3 has 19 amino acids. Germline V gene lookup returns CDR1 ENHRY and CDR2 SYGVKD. J was trimmed by 2 bases and V by 0 bases; bases with no gene match: 12. The CDR3 DNA is TGTGCCATCAGTGAGTCTTGGGCGGGGGGCCCTACCGCCTACAATGAGCAGTTCTTC. Amino acid sequence: CAISESWAGGPTAYNEQFF.

The sample holds a few counts of this clone. V gene TRBV19 combines with J gene TRBJ1-4, with 8 bases lining up with TRBD1. The V gene's germline CDR1 is LNHDA and CDR2 SQIVND (reference sequence). The CDR3 runs to 14 residues. Germline trimming cut 6 bases from V and 8 bases from J; bases unmatched to any gene: 8. CDR3 amino acids: CASRYRGTEEKLFF. As DNA, the CDR3 is TGTGCCAGTAGATACAGGGGGACGGAAGAAAAACTGTTTTTT.

The chain has TRBV7-2 and TRBJ1-6; tentative D call: TRBD1 (5 bases). Trimming cost V 1 base and J 10 bases, with 8 bases left between them. The CDR3 is 13 amino acids. Germline V CDR1 and CDR2: SGHTA, FQGNSA. The CDR3: CASSLETVSPLHF. The CDR3 coding sequence is TGTGCCAGCAGCTTAGAGACAGTATCACCCCTCCACTTT.

The rearrangement links TRBV3-1 (or the pseudogene TRBV3-2) to TRBJ1-2; 10 bases map to TRBD1. Trimming at V came to 4 bases and at J to 7 bases, leaving 3 bases not matched to a gene. The CDR3 length is 13 residues. The germline V gene encodes CDR1 LGHDT and CDR2 YNNKEL (reference sequence). The CDR3, as DNA: TGTGCCAGCAGCCCCGGGACAGGGGCTGGCTACACCTTC. Its protein is CASSPGTGAGYTF.

V is TRBV19 and J is TRBJ1-1, with D possibly matching TRBD1 (6 bases). CDR1 LNHDA and CDR2 SQIVND come from the germline V gene (reference sequence). Trimming pared 7 bases from V and 3 bases from J, leaving 18 bases between. The CDR3 extends over 15 amino acids. The CDR3 bases are TGTGCCAGTAAGCCTCCATGGGGGCGCGACACTGAAGCTTTCTTT. As protein: CASKPPWGRDTEAFF.

The chain uses TRBV2 and TRBJ1-2, with D perhaps matching TRBD1 (5 bases). In germline, CDR1 is SNHLY, CDR2 FYNNEI. CDR3 length: 14 amino acids. Trimming took off 8 bases at V and 4 bases at J, with 17 bases between the two ends. This chain's CDR3 is CASDFETDVYGYTF. In DNA, the CDR3 is TGTGCCAGCGATTTCGAGACAGACGTCTATGGCTACACCTTC.

This clone was counted a single time. The J gene is TRBJ1-2, the V gene TRBV27, with TRBD1 matching over 8 bases. CDR1 and CDR2 (germline): MNHEY, SMNVEV (reference sequence). With V trimmed by 5 bases and J by 4 bases, 12 bases remained unmatched. The CDR3 consists of 16 residues. The CDR3 is CASSIVPGQVGYGYTF. The CDR3 DNA is TGTGCCAGCAGTATCGTGCCGGGACAGGTGGGCTATGGCTACACCTTC.

This chain uses TRBV5-1 with TRBJ1-2, with TRBD1 matching 9 bases. The CDR3 has 14 amino acids. J lost 4 bases, V lost 4 bases, and 5 bases had no gene match. In germline, CDR1 is SGHRS, CDR2 YFSETQ. This chain's CDR3 is CASSPDRGTYGYTF. CDR3 in DNA: TGCGCCAGCAGCCCCGACAGGGGGACCTATGGCTACACCTTC.

The V and J genes are TRBV3-1 (or the pseudogene TRBV3-2) and TRBJ2-3; 9 bases agree with TRBD1. Germline values: CDR1 LGHDT, CDR2 YNNKEL (reference sequence). With 4 bases clipped from V and 0 bases from J, the junction kept 5 bases outside the gene matches. The CDR3 consists of 16 residues. The CDR3 loop is CASSLIGTGSTDTQYF. The DNA for the CDR3 is TGTGCCAGCAGCCTAATAGGGACAGGGAGCACAGATACGCAGTATTTT.

This sequence joins TRBV5-1 and TRBJ2-2, with 7 bases aligning to TRBD1. Trimming at V came to 0 bases and at J to 4 bases, leaving 3 bases not matched to a gene. Germline CDR1 is SGHRS and CDR2 is YFSETQ. This CDR3 region has 15 residues. The CDR3 region has the DNA TGCGCCAGCAGCTTGGAAGGGGGCGGCACCGGGGAGCTGTTTTTT. Translating gives CASSLEGGGTGELFF.

The chain is built from TRBV11-3 and TRBJ2-2, with D hard to call. The CDR3 has 14 amino acids. Germline CDR1 SGHNT, CDR2 YENEEA. V was cut by 3 bases and J by 0 bases, with 5 bases left in between. The CDR3 is CASSFSANTGELFF. The CDR3 coding sequence is TGTGCCAGCAGCTTTTCGGCGAACACCGGGGAGCTGTTTTTT. The full variable domain, completed using reference TRBV11-3 and TRBJ2-2, is EAGVVQSPRYKIIEKKQPVAFWCNPISGHNTLYWYLQNLGQGPELLIRYENEEAVDDSQLPKDRFSAERLKGVDSTLKIQPAELGDSAVYLCASSFSANTGELFFGEGSRLTVL.

This CDR3 reads CASSSRTGGASAFF. DNA of the CDR3: TGTGCCAGCAGCTCCAGGACAGGGGGCGCGAGCGCTTTCTTT. This chain connects TRBV25-1 to TRBJ1-1, with 11 positions matching TRBD1. Germline V CDR1 and CDR2: MGHDK, SYGVNS. Trimming cost V 6 bases and J 11 bases; bases outside gene matches: 11. There are 14 residues in the CDR3.

This rearrangement joins TRBV7-2 to TRBJ2-5, with no clear D. The CDR3 is 16 residues long. Per germline, CDR1 SGHTA and CDR2 FQGNSA. Deletions cut 0 bases from V and 4 bases from J, with 15 bases between. The CDR3 sequence: CASSLASRTIGETQYF. CDR3 bases: TGTGCCAGCAGCTTAGCATCCCGAACCATCGGAGAGACCCAGTACTTC.

The chain joins TRBV11-2 to TRBJ1-1; 9 bases agree with TRBD1. CDR1 SGHAT and CDR2 FQNNGV come from the germline V gene. The CDR3 is made up of 18 amino acids. The V segment lost 2 bases and the J segment 1 base; nucleotides outside the gene matches: 11. CDR3 coding DNA: TGTGCCAGCAGCTTAATTGGGACAGGGAGTTTCCAGAACACTGAAGCTTTCTTT. Its protein product is CASSLIGTGSFQNTEAFF. The full variable domain, in which reference TRBV11-2 and TRBJ1-1 provide the parts outside the CDR3, is EAGVAQSPRYKIIEKRQSVAFWCNPISGHATLYWYQQILGQGPKLLIQFQNNGVVDDSQLPKDRFSAERLKGVDSTLKIQPAKLEDSAVYLCASSLIGTGSFQNTEAFFGQGTRLTVV.